The 8 T cell receptor beta chains given below trace back to one sample, sequenced in a study of CD8 T cells in ankylosing spondylitis. Study-level findings and limits: For ankylosing spondylitis blood, a TCR beta motif of under 10 highly homologous variants appeared characteristic.

MiXCR, run by TCRdb on the 5' RACE reads, gives a single entry per CDR3 protein. The data show approximately 520,000 distinct CDR3 sequences, 5.3% seen once. Their target antigens are unknown. The sample taken for sequencing was blood, either unsorted or a sorted T cell fraction (not recorded which). These receptors originate from a male donor with ankylosing spondylitis.

Ten or more counts support this clonotype. Here the CDR3 reads CASSFQDLNSPLHF. Here the CDR3 DNA reads TGTGCCAGCAGTTTTCAGGATTTGAATTCACCCCTCCACTTT. This chain links TRBV12-3 or TRBV12-4 with TRBJ1-6; D uncertain. Trimming cost V 3 bases and J 7 bases, with 10 bases left between them. This CDR3 has 14 amino acids.

This clonotype appeared many times. The gene calls are TRBV4-1 and TRBJ2-1, with 9 positions matching TRBD2. Germline V CDR1 and CDR2: MGHRA, YSYEKL. This CDR3 is built from 15 residues. The trim removed 0 bases at V and 7 bases at J, leaving 4 bases unmatched. CDR3 bases: TGCGCCAGCAGCCAAGATACTAGCGGGCTTAATGAGCAGTTCTTC. Protein product: CASSQDTSGLNEQFF.

In this sample, this clonotype turned up many times. The rearrangement joins TRBV4-3 to TRBJ2-7; 8 nucleotides agree with TRBD1. V was pared by 1 base and J by 3 bases, with 2 bases of the junction left unmatched. This CDR3 region has 14 residues. The germline V gene encodes CDR1 LGHNA and CDR2 YSLEER. The CDR3 spells CASSQGQGNYEQYF. Written as DNA, the CDR3 is TGCGCCAGCAGCCAAGGACAGGGGAACTACGAGCAGTACTTC.

Worth noting for this clonotype: A much larger clone is a single base away; this may be a read error. The chain uses TRBV5-1 and TRBJ2-3; the D is unclear. CDR3 length equals 14 residues. Germline CDR1 reads SGHRS; CDR2 reads YFSETQ. The CDR3: CASSLPTYTDKQYF. The CDR3 coding sequence is TGCGCCAGCAGCTTACCCACCTACACAGATAAGCAGTATTTT. Full variable domain (rest looked up from reference TRBV5-1 and TRBJ2-3): KAGVTQTPRYLIKTRGQQVTLSCSPISGHRSVSWYQQTPGQGLQFLFEYFSETQRNKGNFPGRFSGRQFSNSRSEMNVSTLELGDSALYLCASSLPTYTDKQYFGPGTRLTVL.

This clonotype was detected ten times or more. The J gene is TRBJ1-5, the V gene TRBV27; possibly TRBD1 for D (6 bases). CDR3 length: 15 residues. With 4 bases removed from V and 5 bases from J, the gap between germline ends came to 15 bases. CDR1 is MNHEY and CDR2 is SMNVEV in the germline V gene (reference sequence). The CDR3: CASSSLRDTHQPQHF. CDR3 DNA: TGTGCCAGCAGTTCACTACGGGACACCCATCAGCCCCAGCATTTT.

In its sample, this clonotype was seen many times. The chain joins TRBV7-2 to TRBJ2-6; D not certain. Trimming cost V 4 bases and J 0 bases, with 7 bases left between them. Germline CDR1 reads SGHTA; CDR2 reads FQGNSA. CDR3 length: 15 residues. CDR3 sequence reads: CASSSVVSGANVLTF. The CDR3 DNA sequence: TGTGCCAGCAGCTCCGTAGTCTCTGGGGCCAACGTCCTGACTTTC. The variable domain in full, completed from reference TRBV7-2 and TRBJ2-6, reads GAGVSQSPSNKVTEKGKDVELRCDPISGHTALYWYRQSLGQGLEFLIYFQGNSAPDKSGLPSDRFSAERTGGSVSTLTIQRTQQEDSAVYLCASSSVVSGANVLTFGAGSRLTVL.

At least ten counts were recorded for this clonotype. The rearrangement uses TRBV20-1 and TRBJ2-7, with unresolved D. V lost 0 bases and J 6 bases, leaving 18 bases between the germline ends. Germline V gene data show CDR1 as DFQATT and CDR2 as SNEGSKA (reference sequence). The CDR3 has 15 residues. In nucleotides, the CDR3 is TGCAGTGCTAGAGATCGGATAGCTTGGCAATTCGAGCAGTACTTC. Protein: CSARDRIAWQFEQYF.

The sample holds many counts of this clonotype. This chain uses TRBV11-2 with TRBJ1-2, with D possibly matching TRBD1 (5 bases). The V end was cut by 0 bases, the J end by 2 bases, with 22 bases between. The CDR3 loop spans 19 amino acids. Germline CDR1 and CDR2: SGHAT and FQNNGV. The CDR3 DNA sequence: TGTGCCAGCAGCTTAGACCCCGACAGAGTCCCGGCGGTAAACTATGGCTACACCTTC. Protein: CASSLDPDRVPAVNYGYTF.